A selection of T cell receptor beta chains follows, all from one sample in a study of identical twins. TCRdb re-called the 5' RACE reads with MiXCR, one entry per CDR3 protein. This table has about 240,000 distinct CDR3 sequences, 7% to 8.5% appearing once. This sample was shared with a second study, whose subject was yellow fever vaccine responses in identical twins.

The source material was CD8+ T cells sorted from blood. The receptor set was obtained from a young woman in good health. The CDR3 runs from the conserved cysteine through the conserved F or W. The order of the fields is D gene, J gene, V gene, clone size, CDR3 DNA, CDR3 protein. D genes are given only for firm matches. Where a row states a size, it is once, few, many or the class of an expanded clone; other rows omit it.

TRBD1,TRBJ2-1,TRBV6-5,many,TGTGCCAGCAGTTGGACAGGGGACTCCTACAATGAGCAGTTCTTC,CASSWTGDSYNEQFF
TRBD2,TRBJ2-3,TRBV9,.,TGTGCCAGCACGAGTAGCGGGAGGTATGGAGATACGCAGTATTTT,CASTSSGRYGDTQYF
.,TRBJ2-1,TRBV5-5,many,TGTGCCAGCAGCTTGCTTGGGGGCATCTACAATGAGCAGTTCTTC,CASSLLGGIYNEQFF
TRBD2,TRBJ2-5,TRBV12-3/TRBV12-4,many,TGTGCCAGCAGTTTATTGGCTAGCGGGAGCCAAGAGACCCAGTACTTC,CASSLLASGSQETQYF
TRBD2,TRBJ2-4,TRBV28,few,TGTGCCAGCAGTTTAGCAGATGGGACTAGCTCACGAACTCTAGCCAAAAACATTCAGTACTTC,CASSLADGTSSRTLAKNIQYF
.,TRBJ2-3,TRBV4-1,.,TGCGCCAGCAGCCATAGGGAAGATACGCAGTATTTT,CASSHREDTQYF
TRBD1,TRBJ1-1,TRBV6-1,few,TGTGCCAGCAGTACCGGGACAGACTTGAACACTGAAGCTTTCTTT,CASSTGTDLNTEAFF
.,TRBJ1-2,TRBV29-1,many,TGCAGCGTTGAAGTCGCTTCCCCGGGCGATGGCTACACCTTC,CSVEVASPGDGYTF
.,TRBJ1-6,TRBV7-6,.,TGTGCCAGCAGCTTAGCGACGCATGGTAGAGCGCCGAGCTCCTATAATTCACCCCTCCACTTT,CASSLATHGRAPSSYNSPLHF
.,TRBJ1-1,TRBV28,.,TGTGCCAGCAGTTTTCGTCCCTCTGGAACTGAAGCTTTCTTT,CASSFRPSGTEAFF
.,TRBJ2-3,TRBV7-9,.,TGTGCCAGCAGCTCATCACCAGGGGTAGATACGCAGTATTTT,CASSSSPGVDTQYF
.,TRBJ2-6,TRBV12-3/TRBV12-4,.,TGTGCCAGCATAGGGTCAGGTATTTTTGGGGCCAACGTCCTGACTTTC,CASIGSGIFGANVLTF
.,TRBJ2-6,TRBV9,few,TGTGCCAGCAGCCCCTCACAGGGCTCTGGGGCCAACGTCCTGACTTTC,CASSPSQGSGANVLTF
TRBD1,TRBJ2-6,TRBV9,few,TGTGCCAGCAGCGGAACAGGGGGCCGGAGTGGGGCCAACGTCCTGACTTTC,CASSGTGGRSGANVLTF
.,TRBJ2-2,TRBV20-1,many,TGCAGTGCTAGAGATCGGCGGGACACCGGGGAGCTGTTTTTT,CSARDRRDTGELFF
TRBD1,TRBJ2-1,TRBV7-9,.,TGTGCCAGCACCGTTGGACAGGGGCACAATGAGCAGTTCTTC,CASTVGQGHNEQFF
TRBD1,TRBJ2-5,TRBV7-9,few,TGTGCCAGCAGCTTCAAGTGGGTGAGGGGGCCGCAAGAGACCCAGTACTTC,CASSFKWVRGPQETQYF
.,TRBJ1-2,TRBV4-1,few,TGCGCCAGCAGCCAAGATTGGGCCAGGGGATATGGCTACACCTTC,CASSQDWARGYGYTF
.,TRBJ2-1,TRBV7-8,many,TGTGCCAGCAGCCTACCCCTGCTGCGAGGTGAGCAGTTCTTC,CASSLPLLRGEQFF
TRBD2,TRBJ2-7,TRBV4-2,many,TGTGCCAGCAGCCAAGAGAGCGGGAGCTCCTACGAGCAGTACTTC,CASSQESGSSYEQYF
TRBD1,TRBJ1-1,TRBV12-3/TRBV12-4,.,TGTGCCAGCAGTTTAGTTCCAGGGGGAGTCACTGAAGCTTTCTTT,CASSLVPGGVTEAFF
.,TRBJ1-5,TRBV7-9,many,TGTGCCAGCAGCTCCCCCGACAGTCCTAGCAATCAGCCCCAGCATTTT,CASSSPDSPSNQPQHF
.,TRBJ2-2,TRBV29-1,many,TGCAGCGTTCCCCGCCCGGGGGCCAACACCGGGGAGCTGTTTTTT,CSVPRPGANTGELFF
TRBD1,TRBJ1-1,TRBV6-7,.,TGTGCCAGCAGTTACCCGGACAGGGGCAACACTGAAGCTTTCTTT,CASSYPDRGNTEAFF
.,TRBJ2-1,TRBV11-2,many,TGTGCCAGCAGCTTACACAGGGAGTACCTCGATAGGGCGGATGAGCAGTTCTTC,CASSLHREYLDRADEQFF
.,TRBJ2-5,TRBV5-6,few,TGTGCCAGCAGCTTGAGGCGGGAAACACAAGAGACCCAGTACTTC,CASSLRRETQETQYF
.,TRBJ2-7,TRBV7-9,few,TGTGCCAGCAGCCCCGGACAGCTCTACGAGCAGTACTTC,CASSPGQLYEQYF
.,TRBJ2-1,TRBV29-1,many,TGCAGCGTTGAACAGGCAACCTACAATGAGCAGTTCTTC,CSVEQATYNEQFF
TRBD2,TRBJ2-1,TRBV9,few,TGTGCCAGCAGCGTAGGAGTGTTAGCGGGAGATGAGCAGTTCTTC,CASSVGVLAGDEQFF
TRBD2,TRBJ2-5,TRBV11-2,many,TGTGCCAGCAGCTTAGTACCCAGCGGGGGATTTCAAGAGACCCAGTACTTC,CASSLVPSGGFQETQYF
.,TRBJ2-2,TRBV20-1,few,TGCAGTGCTACGAGGGCGAACACCGGGGAGCTGTTTTTT,CSATRANTGELFF
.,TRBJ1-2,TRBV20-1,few,TGCAGTGCTAGAGATCTGGACGTGGGCTATGGCTACACCTTC,CSARDLDVGYGYTF
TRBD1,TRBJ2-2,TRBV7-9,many,TGTGCCAGCAGCCCCGGGACAGGGCCCGGGGAGCTGTTTTTT,CASSPGTGPGELFF
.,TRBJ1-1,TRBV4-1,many,TGCGCCAGCAGTCAGATCAAGGAGGTGAACACTGAAGCTTTCTTT,CASSQIKEVNTEAFF
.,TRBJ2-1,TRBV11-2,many,TGTGCCAGCAGCTTACTGCAGGGCACCTACAATGAGCAGTTCTTC,CASSLLQGTYNEQFF
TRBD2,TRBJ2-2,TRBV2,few,TGTGCCCTCTGTCGCCCGACTAGCGGGGGCCACAACACCGGGGAGCTGTTTTTT,CALCRPTSGGHNTGELFF
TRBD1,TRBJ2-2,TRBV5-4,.,TGTGCCAGCAGCTTCCAAGCCCAGACAGGGGTCAACACACACACCGGGGAGCTGTTTTTT,CASSFQAQTGVNTHTGELFF
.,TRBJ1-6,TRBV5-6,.,TGTGCCAGCAGCTTGGATCGACAGTTCATCAATTCACCCCTCCACTTT,CASSLDRQFINSPLHF
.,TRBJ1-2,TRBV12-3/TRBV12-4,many,TGTGCCAGCAGTGCCGGAGGTGGCTACACCTTC,CASSAGGGYTF
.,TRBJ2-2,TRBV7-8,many,TGTGCCAGCAGCCCCGGCGGGGGCCCGAACACCGGGGAGCTGTTTTTT,CASSPGGGPNTGELFF
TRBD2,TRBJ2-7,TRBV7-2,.,TGTGCCAGCAGCTTCACTAGCGGGAGATACGAGCAGTACTTC,CASSFTSGRYEQYF
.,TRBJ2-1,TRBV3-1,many,TGTGCCAGTACCGGGACCACCAACAATGAGCAGTTCTTC,CASTGTTNNEQFF
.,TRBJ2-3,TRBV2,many,TGTGCCACCGTCTCGCATACGCAGTATTTT,CATVSHTQYF
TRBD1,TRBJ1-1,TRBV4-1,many,TGCGCCAGCAGCCCTTCCGGGACAGCGATAGAGAACACTGAAGCTTTCTTT,CASSPSGTAIENTEAFF
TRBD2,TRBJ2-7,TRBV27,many,TGTGCCAGCAGTACGAGCTGGACTAGCGGGCACTACGAGCAGTACTTC,CASSTSWTSGHYEQYF
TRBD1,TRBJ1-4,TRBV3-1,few,TGTGCCAGCAGCCAGCCGGGACAGGGTAATGAAAAACTGTTTTTT,CASSQPGQGNEKLFF